A single sample is the source of the 27 T cell receptor beta chains below, sequenced in a study of blood T cell repertoires in COVID-19. Assay used: immunoSEQ multiplex PCR; TCRdb lists only in-frame clones, some missing. The sample carries roughly 500,000 clones, around 89% recorded once. The sequencing input was PBMCs or T cells enriched from blood (not recorded which). These receptors were obtained from a woman aged 40 to 55 who had recovered from COVID-19.

The chain employs TRBV5-1 and TRBJ1-2; D ambiguous. CDR3 length: 12 residues. Trimming stripped 5 bases from V and 8 bases from J, with 13 bases between. Germline V gene data show CDR1 as SGHRS and CDR2 as YFSETQ. CDR3 loop: CASREPGGGYTF. CDR3 sequence (DNA): TGCGCCAGCAGGGAACCTGGAGGGGGCTACACCTTC.

This clone was counted only a few times. This chain connects TRBV5-1 to TRBJ2-2, with D possibly TRBD2 on 5 matching bases. V was pared by 2 bases and J by 0 bases, with 8 bases between. The CDR3 is made up of 15 amino acids. Per the germline V gene, CDR1 is SGHRS and CDR2 is YFSETQ. Here the CDR3 reads CASSLVATNTGELFF. The CDR3 region has the DNA TGCGCCAGCAGCTTAGTAGCGACGAACACCGGGGAGCTGTTTTTT. The whole variable domain, filled in from reference TRBV5-1 and TRBJ2-2, reads KAGVTQTPRYLIKTRGQQVTLSCSPISGHRSVSWYQQTPGQGLQFLFEYFSETQRNKGNFPGRFSGRQFSNSRSEMNVSTLELGDSALYLCASSLVATNTGELFFGEGSRLTVL.

In this sample, this clone turned up once. The chain employs TRBV4-1 and TRBJ1-3; TRBD1 matches at 9 bases. The CDR3 has 20 residues. The germline gives CDR1 MGHRA, CDR2 YSYEKL. Trimming cost V 1 base and J 2 bases; bases outside gene matches: 15. As DNA, the CDR3 is TGCGCCAGCAGCCAAGCCAAAGATTGGACAGGGGTTATCACTGGAAACACCATATATTTT. This sequence encodes CASSQAKDWTGVITGNTIYF.

V and J are TRBV7-8 and TRBJ1-2, with 7 nucleotides matching TRBD1. V shed 6 bases, J shed 8 bases, and the junction held 9 bases outside the gene matches. The CDR3 is 13 residues long. Germline V CDR1 and CDR2: SGHVS, FQNEAQ. CDR3 residues: CASSQPGQRGYTF. CDR3 DNA sequence: TGTGCCAGCAGTCAACCGGGACAGCGGGGCTACACCTTC.

J is TRBJ1-2 and V is TRBV6-2 or TRBV6-3, with D unclear. The CDR3 has 12 amino acids. Between the trimmed V and J ends, which lost 6 bases and 8 bases, there was a span of 13 bases. The V gene's germline CDR1 is MNHEY and CDR2 SVGEGT. The CDR3 DNA reads TGTGCCAGCAGCCCTCGGGGAGGAGGCTACACCTTC. Protein: CASSPRGGGYTF.

The table lists this clone with a count of one. The genes are TRBV7-8 and TRBJ2-1, with TRBD2 as a possible D gene (7 bases). V dropped 2 bases and J dropped 6 bases, with 23 bases sitting between them. Germline V gives CDR1 SGHVS, CDR2 FQNEAQ. The CDR3 extends over 18 amino acids. The chain's CDR3 is CASSLSRGDTGWGNEQFF. For the CDR3, the DNA is TGTGCCAGCAGCTTATCCCGGGGGGACACGGGCTGGGGCAATGAGCAGTTCTTC. The full variable domain, rest sourced from reference TRBV7-8 and TRBJ2-1, is GAGVSQSPRYKVAKRGQDVALRCDPISGHVSLFWYQQALGQGPEFLTYFQNEAQLDKSGLPSDRFFAERPEGSVSTLKIQRTQQEDSAVYLCASSLSRGDTGWGNEQFFGPGTRLTVL.

V gene TRBV5-5 combines with J gene TRBJ1-3, with unresolved D. Germline V gene sequence: CDR1 SGHKS, CDR2 YYEKEE (reference sequence). This CDR3 is 16 amino acids long. The ends were cut back, 2 bases at V and 8 bases at J, with 20 bases in the middle. The CDR3 is CASSLLSSLRRDTIYF. The CDR3 nucleotides read TGTGCCAGCAGCTTATTAAGTAGTCTGAGGCGGGACACCATATATTTT.

The chain couples TRBV4-1 to TRBJ2-1; D uncertain. Deletions cut 1 base from V and 8 bases from J, with 6 bases between. The CDR3 is 12 residues long. CDR1 is MGHRA and CDR2 is YSYEKL in the germline V gene. In DNA, the CDR3 is TGCGCCAGCAGCCAAGTTCTTCATGAGCAGTTCTTC. Protein sequence: CASSQVLHEQFF.

The chain is built from TRBV2 and TRBJ2-1, with TRBD1 matching 7 bases. Germline values: CDR1 SNHLY, CDR2 FYNNEI. Germline trimming cut 5 bases from V and 14 bases from J; bases unmatched to any gene: 18. This CDR3 contains 15 residues. The CDR3 DNA follows: TGTGCCAGCAGTACCCGGCGACAGGGAGTAGGGCGCGAGTTCTTC. Translated: CASSTRRQGVGREFF.

The chain employs TRBV6-4 and TRBJ2-3; D perhaps matches TRBD1 (6 bases). Trimming stripped 6 bases from V and 0 bases from J, with 10 bases between. Per germline, CDR1 MRHNA and CDR2 SNTAGT. This CDR3 has 14 residues. The CDR3 region is CASRKTGSTDTQYF. The CDR3 bases are TGTGCCAGCAGGAAGACAGGAAGCACAGATACGCAGTATTTT.

The V and J genes are TRBV11-3 and TRBJ2-7; 8 nucleotides line up with TRBD2. The CDR3 sequence is 14 residues long. The junction had 9 bases not matched to a gene; V was cut back by 4 bases and J by 7 bases. CDR1 and CDR2 (germline): SGHNT, YENEEA. CDR3 nucleotide sequence: TGTGCCAGCAGCTCGGGAGGGCCCTCGGGGGAGCAGTACTTC. Its translation is CASSSGGPSGEQYF.

The rearrangement links TRBV6-1 to TRBJ1-1, with D perhaps TRBD1 (5 bases). Germline CDR1 MNHNS, CDR2 SASEGT. The CDR3 is 17 amino acids. V lost 2 bases and J lost 2, with 18 bases in between. The CDR3 bases are TGTGCCAGCAGTGAACCGCACGGGGGGATTTTTAACACTGAAGCTTTCTTT. Protein: CASSEPHGGIFNTEAFF.

J is TRBJ2-1 and V is TRBV4-3; TRBD1 matches at 10 bases. There are 15 residues in the CDR3. V dropped 1 base and J dropped 8; count of bases not matched to a gene: 5. Germline values: CDR1 LGHNA, CDR2 YSLEER. CDR3 sequence (DNA): TGCGCCAGCAGCCAAGGACAGGGGGCGCGGTATGAGCAGTTCTTC. Translated, it gives CASSQGQGARYEQFF.

V is TRBV19 and J is TRBJ2-5; the match to TRBD2 covers 10 bases. J gave up 4 bases and V 0 bases, and 5 bases lay outside the gene matches. This CDR3 has 16 amino acids. Germline CDR1 is LNHDA and CDR2 is SQIVND (reference sequence). This chain's CDR3 is CASSIELAGGPETQYF. The DNA for the CDR3 is TGTGCCAGTAGTATAGAGTTAGCGGGGGGCCCAGAGACCCAGTACTTC.

The rearrangement joins TRBV7-2 to TRBJ1-1; D unresolved. V lost 0 bases and J lost 0, with 11 bases in between. Germline V gene data show CDR1 as SGHTA and CDR2 as FQGNSA. The CDR3 length is 16 residues. This CDR3 reads CASSLALRRMNTEAFF. The CDR3 DNA reads TGTGCCAGCAGCTTAGCGCTCCGGCGGATGAACACTGAAGCTTTCTTT.

This chain links TRBV7-2 with TRBJ1-4; 7 bases agree with TRBD1. This CDR3 comprises 15 residues. Germline V gives CDR1 SGHTA, CDR2 FQGNSA. Trimming took 4 bases from V and 5 from J; bases not matched to a gene: 7. The CDR3: CASSSRTGTNEKLFF. The DNA for the CDR3 is TGTGCCAGCAGCTCCCGGACAGGAACAAATGAAAAACTGTTTTTT.

The gene calls are TRBV7-2 and TRBJ1-1, with 8 bases matching TRBD1. V lost 3 bases to trimming and J lost 4 bases; unmatched junction nucleotides: 10. The CDR3 consists of 16 residues. Germline V lookup: CDR1 SGHTA, CDR2 FQGNSA. Here the CDR3 DNA reads TGTGCCAGCAGCTTTTTGACAGGGGCCAACCCCACTGAAGCTTTCTTT. Protein sequence: CASSFLTGANPTEAFF.

The rearrangement joins TRBV6-1 to TRBJ2-7; the D gene is possibly TRBD1 (6 bases). CDR1 and CDR2 from the germline V gene are MNHNS and SASEGT. V lost 11 bases and J lost 0, with 14 bases in between. CDR3 size: 13 residues. CDR3 coding DNA: TGTGCCTCCTCCGGGACATACTCCTACGAGCAGTACTTC. Protein product: CASSGTYSYEQYF.

This chain's CDR3 is CASSVGSTEQETQYF. DNA of the CDR3: TGTGCCAGCAGCGTAGGTTCGACTGAACAAGAGACCCAGTACTTC. The chain carries TRBV9 and TRBJ2-5; no reliable D call. Trimming took 0 bases from V and 2 from J, leaving 11 bases between them. Looked up from germline, CDR1 is SGDLS and CDR2 is YYNGEE. The CDR3 covers 15 residues. Full variable domain (rest looked up from reference TRBV9 and TRBJ2-5): DSGVTQTPKHLITATGQRVTLRCSPRSGDLSVYWYQQSLDQGLQFLIQYYNGEERAKGNILERFSAQQFPDLHSELNLSSLELGDSALYFCASSVGSTEQETQYFGPGTRLLVL.

The rearrangement joins TRBV7-2 to TRBJ1-1; D is perhaps TRBD1 (6 bases). CDR1 and CDR2 (germline): SGHTA, FQGNSA. V was cut by 8 bases and J by 1 base, with 20 bases left in between. The CDR3 is 16 residues long. CDR3 sequence (DNA): TGTGCCAGCTTGGAAACTGCGGGGGCAGGGAACACTGAAGCTTTCTTT. Protein: CASLETAGAGNTEAFF.

J is TRBJ2-6 and V is TRBV5-6; unclear D gene. The CDR3 is 15 amino acids. Trimming cost V 0 bases and J 4 bases, with 8 bases left between them. Germline V gene lookup returns CDR1 SGHDT and CDR2 YYEEEE. CDR3: CASSLGRSGANVLTF. The CDR3 nucleotides read TGTGCCAGCAGCTTGGGGAGATCCGGGGCCAACGTCCTGACTTTC.

J is TRBJ1-5 and V is TRBV2; D might be TRBD1 (6 bases). V was trimmed by 5 bases and J by 9 bases, leaving 14 bases between them. Germline V CDR1 and CDR2: SNHLY, FYNNEI. This CDR3 is 13 amino acids long. The CDR3 loop is CASSFSLTGPQHF. CDR3 sequence (DNA): TGTGCCAGCAGTTTTTCCCTGACAGGGCCCCAGCATTTT.

The rearrangement joins TRBV6-1 to TRBJ2-1, with 14 nucleotides matching TRBD2. Unmatched junction bases numbered 4, after V lost 3 bases and J lost 0 bases. The CDR3 extends over 18 amino acids. The V gene's germline CDR1 is MNHNS and CDR2 SASEGT. CDR3 in amino acids: CASSDRTSGRYSYNEQFF. CDR3 nucleotides: TGTGCCAGCAGTGACCGGACTAGCGGGAGGTACTCCTACAATGAGCAGTTCTTC.

The rearrangement links TRBV7-2 to TRBJ1-2; 8 positions agree with TRBD1. CDR3 length: 14 amino acids. Germline V gene data show CDR1 as SGHTA and CDR2 as FQGNSA. V lost 5 bases and J lost 5; bases outside the gene matches: 7. In nucleotides, the CDR3 is TGTGCCAGCAGCCCCCGGACAGGGCAATATGGCTACACCTTC. Its protein product is CASSPRTGQYGYTF.

The V gene is TRBV7-2, the J gene TRBJ2-7, with TRBD1 matching 8 bases. The junction had 8 bases not matched to a gene; V was cut back by 4 bases and J by 3 bases. The germline gives CDR1 SGHTA, CDR2 FQGNSA. This CDR3 contains 15 residues. CDR3: CASSSTGVLIYEQYF. The DNA of the CDR3 is TGTGCCAGCAGCTCGACAGGGGTCCTAATCTACGAGCAGTACTTC.

V gene TRBV10-2 combines with J gene TRBJ1-6, with 9 positions matching TRBD1. The junction had 4 bases not matched to a gene; V was cut back by 6 bases and J by 4 bases. The V gene's germline CDR1 is WSHSY and CDR2 SAAADI. The CDR3 has 15 amino acids. This CDR3 reads CASRTGTGYNSPLHF. The DNA of the CDR3 is TGCGCCAGCAGAACCGGGACAGGGTATAATTCACCCCTCCACTTT.

The chain joins TRBV19 to TRBJ1-1; tentative D call: TRBD1 (5 bases). CDR1 LNHDA and CDR2 SQIVND come from the germline V gene (reference sequence). Trimming removed 7 bases from V and 1 base from J, with 16 bases in between. CDR3 length: 15 amino acids. CDR3 residues: CASTSAGLRNTEAFF. DNA for the CDR3: TGTGCCAGTACCTCGGCGGGACTCAGGAACACTGAAGCTTTCTTT.